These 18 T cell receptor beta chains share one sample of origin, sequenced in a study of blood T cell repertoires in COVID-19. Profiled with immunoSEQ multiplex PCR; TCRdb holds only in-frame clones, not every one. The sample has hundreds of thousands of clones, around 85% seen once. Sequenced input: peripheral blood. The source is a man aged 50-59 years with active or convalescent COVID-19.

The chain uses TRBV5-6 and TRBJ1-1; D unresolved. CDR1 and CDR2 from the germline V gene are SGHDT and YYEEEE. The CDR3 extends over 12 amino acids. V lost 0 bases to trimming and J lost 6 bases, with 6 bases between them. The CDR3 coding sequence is TGTGCCAGCAGCTTGGGAGTTTCTGAAGCTTTCTTT. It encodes CASSLGVSEAFF. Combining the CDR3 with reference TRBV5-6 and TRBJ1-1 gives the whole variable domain DAGVTQSPTHLIKTRGQQVTLRCSPKSGHDTVSWYQQALGQGPQFIFQYYEEEERQRGNFPDRFSGHQFPNYSSELNVNALLLGDSALYLCASSLGVSEAFFGQGTRLTVV.

The CDR3 protein is CASTGTGGQPQHF. CDR3 sequence (DNA): TGTGCCAGCACTGGGACAGGAGGTCAGCCCCAGCATTTT. The V and J genes are TRBV7-9 and TRBJ1-5; 8 positions match TRBD1. Germline V gene sequence: CDR1 SEHNR, CDR2 FQNEAQ (reference sequence). The junction had 5 bases not matched to a gene; V was cut back by 7 bases and J by 6 bases. CDR3 length: 13 residues.

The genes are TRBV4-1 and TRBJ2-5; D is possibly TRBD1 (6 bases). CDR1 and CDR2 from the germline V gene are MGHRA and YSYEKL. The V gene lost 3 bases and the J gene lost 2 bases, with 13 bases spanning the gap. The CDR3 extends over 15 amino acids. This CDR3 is CASSHLGQGQETQYF. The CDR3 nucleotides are TGCGCCAGCAGCCATTTAGGTCAGGGGCAAGAGACCCAGTACTTC.

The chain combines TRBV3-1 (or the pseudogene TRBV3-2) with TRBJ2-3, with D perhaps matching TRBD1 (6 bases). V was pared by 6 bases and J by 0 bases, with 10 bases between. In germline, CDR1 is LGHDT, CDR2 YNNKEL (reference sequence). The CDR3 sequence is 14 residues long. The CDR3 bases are TGTGCCAGCAGACAGGGTACTAGCACAGATACGCAGTATTTT. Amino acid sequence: CASRQGTSTDTQYF.

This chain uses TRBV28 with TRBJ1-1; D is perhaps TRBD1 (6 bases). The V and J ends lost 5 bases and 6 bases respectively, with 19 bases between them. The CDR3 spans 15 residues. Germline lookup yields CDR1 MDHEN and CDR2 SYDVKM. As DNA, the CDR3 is TGTGCCAGCAGTCCACCGGGGGGGCAGGGCCCTGAAGCTTTCTTT. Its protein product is CASSPPGGQGPEAFF.

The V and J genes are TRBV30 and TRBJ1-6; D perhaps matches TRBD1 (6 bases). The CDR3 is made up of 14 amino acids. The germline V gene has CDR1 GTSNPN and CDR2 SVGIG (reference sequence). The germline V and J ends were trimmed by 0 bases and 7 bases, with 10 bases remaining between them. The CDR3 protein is CAWSVGQLNSPLHF. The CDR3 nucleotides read TGTGCCTGGAGTGTAGGACAGCTAAATTCACCCCTCCACTTT.

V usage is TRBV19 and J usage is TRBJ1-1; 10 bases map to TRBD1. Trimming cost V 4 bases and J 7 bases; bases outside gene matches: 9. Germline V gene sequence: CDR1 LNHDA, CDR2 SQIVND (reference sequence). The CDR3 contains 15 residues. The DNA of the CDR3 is TGTGCCAGTAGTAGACCGGGACAGGGGATCGGTGAAGCTTTCTTT. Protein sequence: CASSRPGQGIGEAFF.

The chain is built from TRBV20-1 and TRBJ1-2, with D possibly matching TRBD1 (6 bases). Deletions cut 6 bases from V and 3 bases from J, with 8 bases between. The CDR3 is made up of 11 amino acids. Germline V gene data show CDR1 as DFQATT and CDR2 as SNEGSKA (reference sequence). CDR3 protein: CSAWTDYGYTF. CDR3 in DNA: TGCAGTGCATGGACAGACTATGGCTACACCTTC.

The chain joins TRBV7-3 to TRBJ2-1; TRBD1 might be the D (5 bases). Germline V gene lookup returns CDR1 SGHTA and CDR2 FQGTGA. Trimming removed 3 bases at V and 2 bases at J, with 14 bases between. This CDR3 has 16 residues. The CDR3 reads CASSFRIGDTYNEQFF. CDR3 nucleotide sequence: TGTGCCAGCAGCTTTCGTATAGGGGATACCTACAATGAGCAGTTCTTC.

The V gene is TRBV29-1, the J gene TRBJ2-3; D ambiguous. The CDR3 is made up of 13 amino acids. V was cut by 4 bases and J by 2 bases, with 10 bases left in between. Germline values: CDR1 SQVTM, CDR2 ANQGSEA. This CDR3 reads CSVVGSPTDTQYF. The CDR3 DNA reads TGCAGCGTTGTGGGCAGTCCCACAGATACGCAGTATTTT.

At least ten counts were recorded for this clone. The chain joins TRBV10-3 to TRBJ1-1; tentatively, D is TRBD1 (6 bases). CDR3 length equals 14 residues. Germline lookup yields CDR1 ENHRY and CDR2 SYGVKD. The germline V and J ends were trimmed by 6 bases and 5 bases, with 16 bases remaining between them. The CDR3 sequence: CAIRETGVRTEAFF. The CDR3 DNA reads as TGTGCCATCAGGGAGACAGGTGTTCGGACTGAAGCTTTCTTT.

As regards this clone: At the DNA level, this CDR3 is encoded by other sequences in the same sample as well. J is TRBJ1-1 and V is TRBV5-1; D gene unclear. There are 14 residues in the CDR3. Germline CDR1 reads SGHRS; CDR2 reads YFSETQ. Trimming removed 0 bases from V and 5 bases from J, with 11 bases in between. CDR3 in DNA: TGCGCCAGCAGCTTGGCCGGCGGATCGACTGAAGCTTTCTTT. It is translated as CASSLAGGSTEAFF.

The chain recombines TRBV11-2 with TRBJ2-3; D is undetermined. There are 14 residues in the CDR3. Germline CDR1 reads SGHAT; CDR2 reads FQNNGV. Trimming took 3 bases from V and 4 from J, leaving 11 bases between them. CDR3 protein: CASSFTSPPDTQYF. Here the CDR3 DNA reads TGTGCCAGCAGCTTCACGAGTCCCCCAGATACGCAGTATTTT.

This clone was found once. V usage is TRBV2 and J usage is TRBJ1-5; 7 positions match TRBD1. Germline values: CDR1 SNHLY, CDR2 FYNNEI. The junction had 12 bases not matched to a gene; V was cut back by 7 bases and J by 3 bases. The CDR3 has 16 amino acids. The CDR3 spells CASTGDSDQTNQPQHF. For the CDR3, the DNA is TGTGCCAGCACGGGGGACAGCGACCAAACCAATCAGCCCCAGCATTTT.

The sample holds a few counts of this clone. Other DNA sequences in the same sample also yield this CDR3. The CDR3 spells CASSLRGNTGELFF. The CDR3 DNA sequence: TGCGCCAGCAGCTTGAGGGGGAACACCGGGGAGCTGTTTTTT. This sequence joins TRBV5-1 and TRBJ2-2; the D gene is possibly TRBD1 (5 bases). The CDR3 consists of 14 residues. Germline CDR1 and CDR2: SGHRS and YFSETQ. The germline V and J ends were trimmed by 1 base and 1 base, with 5 bases remaining between them.

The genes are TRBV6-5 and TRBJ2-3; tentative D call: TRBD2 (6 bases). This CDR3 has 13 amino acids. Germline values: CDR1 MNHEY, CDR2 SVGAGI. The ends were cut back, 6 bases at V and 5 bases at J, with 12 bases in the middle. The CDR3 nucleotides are TGTGCCAGCAGACGACTGGGGGGAGATACGCAGTATTTT. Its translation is CASRRLGGDTQYF.

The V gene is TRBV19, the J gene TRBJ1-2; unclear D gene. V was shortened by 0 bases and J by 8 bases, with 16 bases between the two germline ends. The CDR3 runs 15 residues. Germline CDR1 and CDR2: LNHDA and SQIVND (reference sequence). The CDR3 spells CASSIDLSGFKGYTF. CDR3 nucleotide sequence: TGTGCCAGTAGTATAGATCTATCGGGGTTCAAAGGCTACACCTTC.

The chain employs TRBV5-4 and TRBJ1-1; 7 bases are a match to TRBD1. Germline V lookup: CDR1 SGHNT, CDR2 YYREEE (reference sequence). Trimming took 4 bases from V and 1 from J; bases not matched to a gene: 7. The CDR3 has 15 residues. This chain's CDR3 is CASSTRTGKNTEAFF. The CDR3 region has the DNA TGTGCCAGCAGCACCAGGACAGGCAAGAACACTGAAGCTTTCTTT.